One T cell receptor (beta chain) is described in this entry. Its antigen is unknown. Base qualities are missing; no much larger clone stands one base away. The data originate from a study of blood T cell repertoires in COVID-19 (dated by TCRdb to 2018 to 2021). Context from the whole study: Samples covering the acute and convalescent phases of COVID-19 were provided by collaborators in the United States, Italy and Spain. The material from the prospective study consisted of cDNA or gDNA derived from T cells, B-cell-depleted T cells, or PBMCs. Deeply sampled blood TCRbeta repertoires from subjects exposed to, actively infected with, or recovered from COVID-19 were included in the dataset. A freely available public database, intended as a resource for researchers studying the immune response to SARS-CoV-2, is where the repertoires were released. The samples were drawn from two sources: the first 160 participants of the ongoing ImmuneRACE study, and fewer than 1,500 subjects contributed by 6 global collaborators. The sample metadata nearly always contained a de-identified subject ID, COVID-19 status, age in years and sex. Where available, HLA class I and class II types were taken from metadata supplied by the sample provider and were not determined by assay-based typing. The full study reports these points: The amount of clinical and demographic metadata varied by source and participant and was provided uncurated.

TCRbeta CDR3 regions were amplified from genomic DNA using the immunoSEQ Assay, a bias-controlled multiplex PCR. The authors' analysis ran thus. Nucleated cell counts per sample were estimated from amplification of reference gene primers within the assay. Sequence reads were collapsed and filtered to measure the absolute abundance of every unique TCRbeta CDR3 rearrangement. Productive Simpson clonality was computed per sample as the square root of Simpson's diversity index over productive rearrangements. TCRdb took over this immuneACCESS table, retaining in-frame rearrangements with V and J assigned. Such tables are incomplete; in checked studies, under half of the missing clones stem from an unresolved V gene, and the remainder is unexplained. Clonal size and the V and J genes are those of that table, whereas D and trimming came from the DNA. For this sample the table gives tens of thousands of clones, of which approximately 85% were detected only once. The ten largest make up 5.1% of the sample.

Sequences SGDLS (CDR1) and YYNGEE (CDR2) are obtained from the germline V gene. V is trimmed back by 2 bases and J by 16 bases, and the junction contains 8 bases that no gene match accounts for. The CDR3 measures 14 amino acids from cysteine to phenylalanine. Here the CDR3 DNA is all that survives: 42 bases in frame from base 1. Whole blood was collected in K2EDTA tubes by collaborating institutions according to the institutions' own protocols. For TCRbeta analysis, collaborators shipped samples as frozen whole blood, isolated PBMCs, or DNA extracted from either of those sample types. The rearrangement joined TRBV9 to TRBJ2-1, and 14 junction bases match TRBD2. This receptor was taken from an elderly man with acute or convalescent COVID-19. The sequencing input was peripheral blood. The nucleotides read TGTGCCAGCAGCGTGGGGACTAGCGGGGGAGTTTTTTTCTTC. Translated, this gives CASSVGTSGGVFFF.